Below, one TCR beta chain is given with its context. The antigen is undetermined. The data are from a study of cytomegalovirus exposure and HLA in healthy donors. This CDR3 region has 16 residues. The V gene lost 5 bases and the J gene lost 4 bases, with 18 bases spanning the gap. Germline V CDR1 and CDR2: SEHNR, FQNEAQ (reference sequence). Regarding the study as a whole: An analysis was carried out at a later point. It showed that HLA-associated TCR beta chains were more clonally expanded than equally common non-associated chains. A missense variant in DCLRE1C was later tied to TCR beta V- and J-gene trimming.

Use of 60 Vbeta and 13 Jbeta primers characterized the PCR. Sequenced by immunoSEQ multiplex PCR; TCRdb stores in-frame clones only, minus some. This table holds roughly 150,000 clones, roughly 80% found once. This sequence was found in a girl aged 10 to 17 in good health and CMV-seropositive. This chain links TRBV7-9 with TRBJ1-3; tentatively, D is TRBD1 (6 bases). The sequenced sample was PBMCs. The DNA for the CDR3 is TGTGCCAGCAGCCCCTCTGGGGGCAGGGCAGGAAACACCATATATTTT. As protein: CASSPSGGRAGNTIYF.